Listed here are 12 T cell receptor beta chains from one sample, sequenced in a study of blood T cells in healthy people across ages. It was with a sample-barcoded 5' primer and a J-beta primer mix that a second PCR of roughly 7 to 11 cycles was run. TCRdb independently ran MiXCR on the 5' RACE reads; one entry per CDR3 protein. The sample yields hundreds of thousands of distinct CDR3 sequences, more than 40% seen once. The sequenced sample consisted of blood. The receptors were sampled from a woman in her sixties or seventies in good health.

This chain's CDR3 is CASNPLKPNKDEQYF. Here the CDR3 DNA reads TGTGCCAGCAACCCCCTCAAGCCCAACAAGGATGAACAGTACTTC. V is TRBV6-6 and J is TRBJ2-5; D is undetermined. Germline values: CDR1 MNHNY, CDR2 SVGAGI (reference sequence). The CDR3 spans 15 residues. Trimming cost V 7 bases and J 11 bases, with 26 bases left between them.

The chain combines TRBV9 with TRBJ1-2; tentative D call: TRBD1 (5 bases). The CDR3 runs 13 residues. Germline V CDR1 and CDR2: SGDLS, YYNGEE. V was trimmed by 3 bases and J by 8 bases, leaving 14 bases between them. CDR3 nucleotide sequence: TGTGCCAGCAGCGCCTCGTGGAGGGACGGCTACACCTTC. Translated: CASSASWRDGYTF. Full variable domain (outside the CDR3, taken from reference TRBV9 and TRBJ1-2): DSGVTQTPKHLITATGQRVTLRCSPRSGDLSVYWYQQSLDQGLQFLIQYYNGEERAKGNILERFSAQQFPDLHSELNLSSLELGDSALYFCASSASWRDGYTFGSGTRLTVV.

The rearrangement links TRBV3-1 to TRBJ2-5; 8 bases match TRBD2. The V gene's germline CDR1 is LGHDT and CDR2 YNNKEL (reference sequence). The CDR3 covers 12 residues. The V gene end was trimmed by 4 bases and the J gene end by 11 bases; junction bases not matched to a gene: 6. Here the CDR3 reads CASSLGLGEQYF. The CDR3 nucleotides read TGTGCCAGCAGCCTGGGACTAGGGGAGCAGTACTTC.

The count of this clonotype is one. The V call is TRBV28, the J call TRBJ2-7; 8 bases fit TRBD1. Trimming cost V 3 bases and J 7 bases; bases outside gene matches: 8. Germline V gene sequence: CDR1 MDHEN, CDR2 SYDVKM. This CDR3 is built from 14 residues. CDR3 coding DNA: TGTGCCAGCAGTTTTAGCCCGACAGGGGATGAGCAGTACTTC. Its translation: CASSFSPTGDEQYF.

In DNA, the CDR3 is TGTGCCATCAGTGCCACGATGGGAGCAGATACGCAGTATTTT. As protein: CAISATMGADTQYF. The rearrangement joins TRBV10-3 to TRBJ2-3, with a possible D match to TRBD2 (5 bases). The germline V gene encodes CDR1 ENHRY and CDR2 SYGVKD. The CDR3 consists of 14 residues. Trimming stripped 4 bases from V and 4 bases from J, with 12 bases between.

This chain uses TRBV12-3 or TRBV12-4 with TRBJ2-1; 10 bases fit TRBD2. CDR3 length: 14 amino acids. Trimming removed 1 base from V and 12 bases from J; junction bases left unmatched: 6. The CDR3 loop reads CASSLGLAGDTQFF. CDR3 nucleotide sequence: TGTGCCAGCAGTTTAGGGCTAGCGGGGGATACGCAGTTCTTC.

This clonotype has a count of ten or more. The chain is built from TRBV29-1 and TRBJ1-2, with D unclear. The CDR3 contains 12 residues. CDR1 SQVTM and CDR2 ANQGSEA come from the germline V gene. Between the trimmed V and J ends, which lost 6 bases and 4 bases, there was a span of 12 bases. The CDR3 is CSVPDTAYGYTF. CDR3 coding DNA: TGCAGCGTACCCGACACCGCCTATGGCTACACCTTC.

J is TRBJ2-2 and V is TRBV6-1; TRBD1 aligns across 7 bases. The V and J ends lost 11 bases and 6 bases, in that order; junction bases with no gene match: 12. This CDR3 has 14 residues. Germline V CDR1 and CDR2: MNHNS, SASEGT. The CDR3 DNA reads as TGTGCCGGCTGGGACAGCAACCGCTCCGGGGAGCTGTTTTTT. Protein: CAGWDSNRSGELFF.

The chain is built from TRBV29-1 and TRBJ1-2; 9 bases are shared with TRBD1. Germline CDR1 and CDR2: SQVTM and ANQGSEA. The CDR3 sequence is 13 residues long. Trimming took 4 bases from V and 5 from J; bases not matched to a gene: 5. The DNA of the CDR3 is TGCAGCGTTGCCGACAGGGGGATTTATGGCTACACCTTC. Its protein product is CSVADRGIYGYTF.

About this clonotype: Sequence at one end of the junction differs from germline and may be a read error. The chain carries TRBV11-1 and TRBJ2-3; 7 positions agree with TRBD2. The V gene's germline CDR1 is SGHAT and CDR2 FQDESV (reference sequence). The length of the CDR3 is 15 residues. The CDR3 DNA sequence: TGTGCCTGCAGCTTTTCGGGGGGAGGGCCGGATACGCAGTATTTT. Its protein is CACSFSGGGPDTQYF.

The genes are TRBV21-1 and TRBJ2-7; TRBD1 is the table's D call, not checked against the DNA. TRBV21-1 is a pseudogene locus. CDR3 length: 19 amino acids. CDR3 in amino acids: CASKQNPGSGASRPYEQYF. DNA of the CDR3: TGTGCCAGCAAACAGAACCCGGGATCAGGGGCAAGTCGCCCCTACGAGCAGTACTTC.

The chain recombines TRBV27 with TRBJ2-1, with 8 positions matching TRBD2. The CDR3 sequence is 14 residues long. The V gene's germline CDR1 is MNHEY and CDR2 SMNVEV (reference sequence). V dropped 8 bases and J dropped 6; count of bases not matched to a gene: 9. CDR3 in DNA: TGTGCCAGCGGGAGCGGGGGACGCGGCAATGAGCAGTTCTTC. It encodes CASGSGGRGNEQFF.